The table lists the clone carrying this TCR beta chain with a few counts. This sample stems from a study of identical twins. The length of the CDR3 is 16 residues. Germline CDR1 is MNHEY and CDR2 is SVGEGT. Trimming left V 4 bases short and J 2 bases short, with 18 bases between. TCRdb processed the 5' RACE reads anew with MiXCR; each CDR3 protein has one entry. This table holds approximately 500,000 distinct CDR3 sequences, roughly a quarter found once. This sample was shared with a second study, whose subject was T cells expressing NK-cell markers. That work states: The eight sequenced donors comprised seven who were HCMV-seropositive and one who was seronegative.

The chain links TRBV6-2 or TRBV6-3 to TRBJ2-7; the D is unclear. This receptor was taken from a young woman in good health. The sequenced sample was CD4+ T cells sorted from blood. CDR3 sequence reads: CASSSMTRRLAYEQYF. DNA for the CDR3: TGTGCCAGCAGTTCCATGACACGGAGACTTGCCTACGAGCAGTACTTC.